What follows are 18 T cell receptor beta chains derived from one specimen sequenced in a study of tissue T cells after allogeneic stem cell transplantation. Assay used: immunoSEQ multiplex PCR; TCRdb lists only in-frame clones, some missing. The top ten hold 7.1% of the sample, which has several thousand clones, 47% seen once. Documented time point: mouse harvest day 7 after allogeneic transplant. Mouse grafts combined 10^7 T-cell-depleted bone marrow cells with 10^6 splenic CD5+ T cells. Input material: gut tissue. The source is a female BALB/c mouse given C57BL/6 T cells with graft-versus-host disease after an allogeneic hematopoietic cell transplant.

By sample fraction, this clone is medium-sized (0.01 to 0.1%). Gene names and germline match the mouse. CDR3: CSSSGQFSNERLFF. The sequenced CDR3 bases are TGCTCCAGCAGTGGACAGTTTTCCAACGAAAGATTATTT. The V gene is TRBV23, the J gene TRBJ1-4; no DNA check was done on the table's D call, TRBD1. Read data end 1 residue before the CDR3 end; the end is taken from the germline J gene. CDR1 KGHTA and CDR2 FQNQQP come from the germline V gene. The CDR3 has 14 residues.

As regards this clone: Genes here carry mouse names. Read sequence stops 1 residue before the CDR3 end, and the germline J gene provides the missing end. The chain links TRBV12-1 to TRBJ2-1; no firm D call. This CDR3 spans 14 amino acids. Trimming pared 0 bases from V and 1 base from J, leaving 6 bases between. CDR1 and CDR2 (germline): SGHSN, HYEKVE. The chain's CDR3 is CASSLDYNYAEQFF. The covered CDR3 bases are TGTGCCAGCTCTCTCGATTACAACTATGCTGAGCAGTTC.

This clone showed up just a few times. Gene names and germline match the mouse. The missing CDR3 end, 1 residue past where the read stops, is filled in from the germline J gene. The chain carries TRBV23 and TRBJ1-5; the table's TRBD1 call for D was not verified on the DNA. Germline V gene lookup returns CDR1 KGHTA and CDR2 FQNQQP. CDR3 length: 13 amino acids. The CDR3 protein is CSSSQSDIQAPLF. The CDR3 DNA, read in part, is TGCTCCAGCAGTCAATCGGACATCCAGGCTCCGCTT.

Regarding this clone: The germline and genes are mouse ones. The observed sequence ends 1 residue before the CDR3 terminus, with the missing tail filled in from the germline J gene. The chain employs TRBV23 and TRBJ2-5; the DNA was not used to check the table's D call, TRBD2. Germline loops: CDR1 KGHTA, CDR2 FQNQQP. CDR3 length: 14 residues. CDR3 bases read: TGCTCCAGCAGTCAAGACTGGGGGAAAGACACCCAGTAC. Amino acids: CSSSQDWGKDTQY. Given in full, the CDR3 is CSSSQDWGKDTQYF.

A word on this clone: The listed genes are named as in mouse. The read halts 1 residue ahead of the CDR3 end, with the missing end drawn from the germline J gene. This chain connects TRBV13-3 to TRBJ1-5, with TRBD1 matching 8 bases. The CDR3 has 14 residues. V was pared by 6 bases and J by 0 bases, with 2 bases of the junction left unmatched. Per the germline V gene, CDR1 is NNHDY and CDR2 is SYVADS. The CDR3 loop is CASTRGHNNQAPLF. The covered CDR3 bases are TGTGCCAGCACCAGGGGGCATAACAACCAGGCTCCGCTT.

With respect to this clone: Gene names denote mouse genes. With the read ending 1 residue before the CDR3 end, the germline J gene is used to fill in that end. This chain joins TRBV16 and TRBJ1-1; TRBD1 matches at 7 bases. This CDR3 comprises 14 residues. Germline assignment: CDR1 SGHSA and CDR2 FRNQAP. Trimming at V came to 3 bases and at J to 1 base, leaving 2 bases not matched to a gene. The sequenced CDR3 bases are TGTGCAAGCAGCTTTTCAGGGGGAAACACAGAAGTCTTC. This translates into CASSFSGGNTEVF. Given in full, the CDR3 is CASSFSGGNTEVFF. Using reference TRBV16 and TRBJ1-1 for the parts outside the CDR3, the full variable domain is NAGVIQTPRHKVTGKGQEATLWCEPISGHSAVFWYRQTIVQGLEFLTYFRNQAPIDDSGMPKERFSAQMPNQSHSTLKIQSTQPQDSAVYLCASSFSGGNTEVFFGKGTRLTVV.

In the case of this clone: Gene names refer to mouse genes. With the read ending 1 residue before the CDR3 end, the germline J gene is used to fill in that end. The V call is TRBV3, the J call TRBJ2-3, with 11 positions matching TRBD2. V gave up 3 bases and J gave up 0 bases; unmatched junction bases: 2. CDR1 and CDR2 from the germline V gene are SNHLY and FYNGKV (reference sequence). This CDR3 has 16 residues. Partial CDR3 DNA: TGTGCCAGCAGCTTTGGGACTGGGGGTAGTGCAGAAACGCTGTAT. It translates to CASSFGTGGSAETLY. The whole CDR3 sequence reads CASSFGTGGSAETLYF.

Worth noting for this clone: Sequence at one end of the junction differs from germline and may be a read error. The gene names given are mouse names. The missing CDR3 end, 1 residue past where the read stops, is filled in from the germline J gene. The V and J genes are TRBV26 and TRBJ1-1, with D hard to call. Germline lookup yields CDR1 KGHPV and CDR2 FQNQEV (reference sequence). CDR3 length: 13 residues. The sequenced CDR3 bases are TGTGCCAGCAGTATCAGAGCAAACACAAAAGTCTTC. Protein: CASSIRANTKVF. The complete CDR3 sequence is CASSIRANTKVFF.

This clone was seen only once. Gene names are mouse gene names. The read halts 1 residue ahead of the CDR3 end, with the missing end drawn from the germline J gene. The chain links TRBV31 to TRBJ2-4; the match to TRBD2 covers 11 bases. The CDR3 runs 13 residues. The germline gives CDR1 GKSSPN, CDR2 SITVG. V dropped 6 bases and J dropped 3; count of bases not matched to a gene: 2. Incomplete CDR3 DNA: TGTGCCTGCCGGACTGGGGGGCAAAACACCTTGTAC. Amino acid sequence: CACRTGGQNTLY. The whole CDR3 protein reads CACRTGGQNTLYF.

A word on this clone: Any gene name here is a mouse gene name. The CDR3 is cut off 1 residue early in the read; its end comes from the germline J gene. J is TRBJ2-2 and V is TRBV19; 9 bases are a match to TRBD2. Germline trimming cut 2 bases from V and 3 bases from J; bases unmatched to any gene: 5. CDR3 length: 16 residues. Per the germline V gene, CDR1 is FNHDT and CDR2 is SITEND (reference sequence). CDR3 sequence reads: CASSIGDWGYTGQLYF. The sequenced CDR3 bases are TGTGCCAGCAGTATTGGAGACTGGGGGTACACCGGGCAGCTCTAC.

Comment on this clone: Mouse germline and gene names are used. The CDR3 end lies 1 residue beyond the end of the read and is filled in from the germline J gene. This CDR3 is also generated by other DNA sequences in the sample. The chain employs TRBV26 and TRBJ1-4; D possibly corresponds to TRBD1 (5 bases). Germline loops: CDR1 KGHPV, CDR2 FQNQEV (reference sequence). Trimming removed 2 bases from V and 0 bases from J, with 7 bases in between. The CDR3 runs to 15 residues. CDR3 DNA, as far as it was read: TGTGCCAGCAGTCTGAGGGGAATTTCCAACGAAAGATTATTT. It yields the protein CASSLRGISNERLF. The full CDR3 is CASSLRGISNERLFF.

This clone was observed a single time. Gene labels here are mouse ones. The read halts 1 residue ahead of the CDR3 end, with the missing end drawn from the germline J gene. This sequence joins TRBV13-3 and TRBJ2-4; 10 nucleotides line up with TRBD2. Germline CDR1 reads NNHDY; CDR2 reads SYVADS. CDR3 length equals 14 residues. Trimming took 2 bases from V and 5 from J; bases not matched to a gene: 2. CDR3 DNA (partial): TGTGCCAGCAGTGACTGGGGGGGCGCAAACACCTTGTAC. It encodes CASSDWGGANTLY. The CDR3 reads in full as CASSDWGGANTLYF.

Note on this clone: Gene and germline names: mouse. The CDR3 is cut off 1 residue early in the read; its end comes from the germline J gene. The chain joins TRBV26 to TRBJ2-7; D possibly uses TRBD1 or TRBD2 (5 bases each). The CDR3 loop spans 15 amino acids. Per germline, CDR1 KGHPV and CDR2 FQNQEV (reference sequence). Trimming removed 6 bases at V and 0 bases at J, with 15 bases between. Here the CDR3 reads CASSLAGRSSYEQYF. The covered CDR3 bases are TGTGCCAGCAGCTTGGCGGGACGTAGCTCCTATGAACAGTAC.

To note about this clone: Any gene name here is a mouse gene name. The observed sequence ends 1 residue before the CDR3 terminus, with the missing tail filled in from the germline J gene. V is TRBV23 and J is TRBJ2-4; the D segment call TRBD2 is taken from the table without a DNA check. Germline V gene lookup returns CDR1 KGHTA and CDR2 FQNQQP. The CDR3 runs 13 residues. CDR3 DNA, as far as it was read: TGCTCCAGCAGTCGACTGGGGGAAAACACCTTGTAC. Amino acid sequence: CSSSRLGENTLY. The full CDR3 protein is CSSSRLGENTLYF.

As concerns this clone: Mouse germline and gene names are used. Read coverage stops 1 residue before the CDR3 terminus; the germline J gene supplies the remainder. The genes are TRBV26 and TRBJ2-4; D is unresolved. The CDR3 is 14 amino acids. Germline CDR1 reads KGHPV; CDR2 reads FQNQEV (reference sequence). Trimming took 1 base from V and 0 from J, leaving 5 bases between them. The covered CDR3 bases are TGTGCCAGCAGTCTGTACTCTAGTCAAAACACCTTGTAC. Translation: CASSLYSSQNTLY. The full CDR3 protein reads CASSLYSSQNTLYF.

To note about this clone: Mouse gene names and germline throughout. Read sequence stops 1 residue before the CDR3 end, and the germline J gene provides the missing end. V and J are TRBV13-1 and TRBJ2-1; TRBD2 matches 8 bases. J was trimmed by 4 bases and V by 3 bases; bases with no gene match: 3. Germline values: CDR1 NSHNY, CDR2 SYGAGN. The CDR3 is made up of 14 amino acids. The chain's CDR3 is CASSALGEYAEQFF. The covered CDR3 bases are TGTGCCAGCAGTGCACTGGGGGAGTATGCTGAGCAGTTC.

In this sample, this clone turned up a few times. Gene names and germline refer to mouse. The read terminates 1 residue before the CDR3 end, so the remaining end is supplied by the germline J gene. V and J are TRBV26 and TRBJ2-7; 12 bases map to TRBD2. There are 15 residues in the CDR3. Per the germline V gene, CDR1 is KGHPV and CDR2 is FQNQEV (reference sequence). V was pared by 3 bases and J by 7 bases, with 7 bases of the junction left unmatched. The CDR3 bases that were read are TGTGCCAGCAGTCTCGACTGGGGGGGCGCGAACGAACAGTAC. As protein: CASSLDWGGANEQY. The whole CDR3 protein reads CASSLDWGGANEQYF.

As for this clone: Mouse names are used for the genes. The observed sequence ends 1 residue before the CDR3 terminus, with the missing tail filled in from the germline J gene. V usage is TRBV4 and J usage is TRBJ2-4, with D perhaps assigned TRBD1 or TRBD2 (6 bases each). CDR1 is LGHDT, CDR2 YNNKQL, per germline (reference sequence). CDR3 size: 14 residues. The V end was cut by 5 bases, the J end by 0 bases, with 9 bases between. The CDR3 loop is CASSPGASQNTLYF. The CDR3 DNA, read in part, is TGTGCCAGCAGCCCGGGGGCCAGTCAAAACACCTTGTAC.